Sequencing of this T cell receptor (beta chain) was carried out in a study of breast tumors, draining lymph nodes, adjacent tissues (TCRdb year 2016). Describing the broader study: TCR beta repertoires were compared across tumor, adjacent nontumor tissue and axillary lymph nodes obtained from breast cancer patients. In human breast cancer, the study set out to evaluate how tumor, surrounding tissue and draining lymph node repertoires relate to one another and whether T cells may move between these sites.

As regards this clonotype: No antigen is known for it. A much bigger clone sits one base away, suggesting this may be a read error.

The lymph node samples were taken from the axillary draining lymph nodes of breast cancer patients. The reads were generated on an Illumina HiSeq 2000. TCR beta chain libraries were generated by multiplex PCR amplification. The amplified TCR beta chain products were analyzed by high-throughput sequencing. TCRdb trimmed public reads at Q25 via fastp, called clones via MiXCR and kept in-frame beta chains. Duplicate CDR3 protein sequences are folded into a single record with the most common DNA and genes. This sample lists about 94,000 distinct CDR3 sequences; approximately 31% were detected once. The ten top clones hold 8% to 9% of the sample. The paper's findings and limits, for the study overall: The data were judged consistent with most tumor T cells deriving from the lymph node and then expanding within tumor tissue. T-cell repertoire diversity in tumors was found to be lower than in lymph nodes but higher than in nontumor tissue, and preferential V and J gene usage was observed. The study presented the conclusion that tumor T cells originate in lymph nodes as consistent with a hypothesis, not as something directly demonstrated. Tumor and nontumor tissue repertoires were significantly more similar in luminal-like than in basal-like breast cancer.

The TCR originated in a female donor with breast cancer. Some clones in this sample may be carry-over from other donors' samples. The sequenced sample was axillary lymph node tissue.

The CDR3 amino acid sequence is: CASSPGQGDESGEPFF. The bases read TGTGCCAGCTCACCCGGACAGGGGGACGAGTCCGGGGAGCCGTTTTTT. Recombination connected TRBV18 to TRBJ2-2; 10 bases in the middle match TRBD1. The CDR3 sequence holds 16 residues, the cysteine and phenylalanine included. The entry retains the CDR3 DNA only, 48 bases that are in frame from base 1. CDR1 KGHSH and CDR2 LQKENI were looked up in the germline V gene.